Sequencing of this T cell receptor beta chain was carried out in a study of T cells in Graves' hyperthyroidism and ophthalmopathy (dated 2019 in TCRdb). Regarding the complete study: Peripheral blood was sampled at the time of initial diagnosis, prior to any treatment. A discovery cohort of about 95 patients, roughly 40 with Graves' ophthalmopathy and about 60 with stable Graves' hyperthyroidism, was used to find distinguishing TCR V-J signatures. An independent validation cohort of 18 to 20 hyperthyroidism patients and 15 or so patients who later progressed to ophthalmopathy tested prospective prediction of ophthalmopathy. For training and testing, the 100 or so patients in the discovery cohort were randomly divided in a 7:3 ratio. Thyroid tissue and blood T-cell repertoires from about 6 Graves' hyperthyroidism patients were also compared in the study. After blood sampling, hyperthyroidism patients were treated with methimazole at a starting dose of 30 mg daily, and ophthalmopathy patients were treated with high-dose intravenous methylprednisolone. The paper describes TCR Vbeta CDR3 sequencing of 140 or so peripheral blood samples, made up of some 40 ophthalmopathy patients, over 70 hyperthyroidism patients and roughly 17 progressor patients. The study at large found these results: No statistical method was used to set the sample size in advance, and investigators knew the group allocation. A 13 V-J signature model separated ophthalmopathy from stable hyperthyroidism, with nearly 90% sensitivity and roughly 81% specificity in cross-validation and 80%/75% in testing. Most expanded thyroid clonotypes (frequency above 0.001) were also detected in blood, suggesting blood repertoires may reflect thyroid immune responses. In validation, the model predicted progression to ophthalmopathy a median of about 6 months before onset, with roughly 68% sensitivity and 72.22% specificity.

Regarding this clonotype: Its antigen specificity is not known. It has no much larger one-base neighbor in the sample; base qualities were not kept.

Clipping removes 7 bases from V and 2 bases from J, with 11 as the unmatched junction base count. Reading from cysteine to phenylalanine, the CDR3 counts 16 amino acids. The read is trimmed to its CDR3 DNA, 48 bases read in frame from base 1. Reading the germline V gene gives CDR1 SNHLY and CDR2 FYNNEI. In the ophthalmopathy patients, disease was moderately to severely active, with a Clinical Activity Score of 3 or more, a NOSPECS grade of 4 or more, and a duration of less than 3 months. Any patient with an uncontrolled infection, another autoimmune disease, pregnancy or lactation was excluded. Clinical symptoms, serum thyroxine and TRAb, thyroid ultrasound, and orbital computed tomography formed the basis for the diagnoses. PBMCs were separated from about 10 ml of fresh peripheral blood using Ficoll-Paque density gradient centrifugation. Total RNA was extracted with Trizol reagent, and quality was checked on an Agilent 2100 Bioanalyzer.

Amplification of TCR beta CDR3 regions was carried out from RNA transcripts. The first round of RT-PCR for the TCR CDR3 was performed with the HTBI primer set and the Qiagen OneStep RT-PCR kit. The libraries were constructed in a second round of multiplex PCR and then size-selected and purified. Libraries were sequenced paired-end with 100 bp reads on an Illumina HiSeq2000. The original methods were these. SOAPnuke was used to process the raw data, throwing out any read that contained adapters or uncalled bases, had a mean Phred below 15, or lacked an exact constant-primer or identifier match. COPE v1.2.5 was used to merge high-quality paired reads, and clonotypes were defined as unique nucleotide sequences. Clonotypes were aligned to IMGT TRBV, TRBD and TRBJ reference segments using MiTCR v1.1. Only V-J combinations with frequency above 0.0001, covering 99.2% of repertoires, were analysed. The TCS score was defined as the ratio of F50 (clonal expansion) to E x V (chaos), calculated using BLOSUM62-based TCRdist between CDR3 peptides within each V-J. Welch's t-statistics and random forest reduced some 510 V-J features to roughly 13, which were used in a naive Bayes classifier (R e1071). TCRdb reran the public reads through fastp at Q25 and MiXCR, keeping productive beta chains. Under each unique CDR3 protein, matching rows form one entry showing the most common genes and DNA. The V and J calls follow TCRdb's processing rather than the paper's. This sample has 400,000 or so distinct CDR3 sequences in its table, and around 15% of those were observed once. The ten biggest clones cover around 28% of the sample.

The chain is assembled from TRBV2 and TRBJ2-7; TRBD1 matches 10 bases in the middle. This TCR derives from a man aged 45-65 years with Graves' ophthalmopathy. What was sequenced was blood. The CDR3 reads as follows: CASIARQGAQTYEQYF. The DNA reads as follows: TGTGCCAGCATCGCGAGACAGGGGGCCCAAACCTACGAGCAGTACTTC.